A selection of T cell receptor beta chains follows, all from one sample in a study of CD8 T cells in ankylosing spondylitis. From the 5' RACE reads, TCRdb called clonotypes with MiXCR, one entry per CDR3 protein. This table holds about 840,000 distinct CDR3 sequences, 10% to 15% found once. Sequenced: blood, either unsorted or a sorted T cell fraction (not recorded which). The receptors derive from a male donor with ankylosing spondylitis. The CDR3 runs from the conserved cysteine through the conserved F or W. A D gene is named only where the DNA matches it firmly. The listing skips clone size in some rows; elsewhere it reads once, few, many or a size class.

J gene	D gene	clone size	CDR3 length	V gene	CDR3 protein	CDR3 DNA
TRBJ1-1	NA	few	14	TRBV6-5	CASSYTGMDTEAFF	TGTGCCAGCAGTTACACAGGGATGGACACTGAAGCTTTCTTT
TRBJ1-4	NA	NA	14	TRBV18	CASSESQTNEKLFF	TGTGCCAGCTCAGAAAGCCAAACTAATGAAAAACTGTTTTTT
TRBJ2-7	TRBD2	NA	15	TRBV20-1	CSARGTSGMSYEQYF	TGCAGTGCTAGGGGGACTAGCGGGATGTCCTACGAGCAGTACTTC
TRBJ1-1	TRBD1	few	14	TRBV30	CAWSLGQGDTEAFF	TGTGCCTGGAGTCTCGGACAGGGGGACACTGAAGCTTTCTTT
TRBJ2-7	NA	once	17	TRBV4-2	CASSRGDADFYSYEQYF	TGTGCCAGCAGCCGGGGGGATGCGGACTTTTACTCCTACGAGCAGTACTTC
TRBJ2-7	TRBD2	NA	18	TRBV12-3/TRBV12-4	CASSFYRRGLAGSYEQYF	TGTGCCAGCAGTTTTTACCGCCGTGGGCTAGCGGGCTCCTACGAGCAGTACTTC
TRBJ1-5	NA	NA	15	TRBV9	CASNPTGSSNQPQHF	TGTGCCAGCAACCCCACCGGGTCTAGCAATCAGCCCCAGCATTTT
TRBJ1-5	NA	few	14	TRBV20-1	CSASRAAGGQPQHF	TGCAGTGCTAGCAGGGCCGCGGGCGGTCAGCCCCAGCATTTT
TRBJ1-1	NA	NA	14	TRBV7-2	CASSFRAPNTEAFF	TGTGCCAGCAGCTTCAGGGCACCGAACACTGAAGCTTTCTTT
TRBJ2-1	TRBD2	few	16	TRBV6-5	CASSYSSGTSGMGQFF	TGTGCCAGCAGTTACTCCTCCGGGACTAGCGGCATGGGGCAGTTCTTC
TRBJ2-2	NA	few	15	TRBV5-1	CASSSLGNLAGELFF	TGCGCCAGCAGCTCCCTGGGGAATCTCGCAGGGGAGCTGTTTTTT
TRBJ2-5	TRBD2	NA	15	TRBV10-2	CASSESGGGLETQYF	TGCGCCAGCAGTGAGTCCGGCGGGGGGCTCGAGACCCAGTACTTC
TRBJ2-3	NA	many	13	TRBV20-1	CSARGDSTDTQYF	TGCAGTGCTAGAGGGGACAGCACAGATACGCAGTATTTT
TRBJ2-7	NA	NA	14	TRBV6-1	CATKGGGPSYEQYF	TGTGCCACTAAGGGAGGGGGCCCTTCCTACGAGCAGTACTTC
TRBJ2-7	TRBD2	NA	11	TRBV10-3	CAASGSYEQYF	TGTGCCGCTAGCGGCTCCTACGAGCAGTACTTC
TRBJ2-1	TRBD2	few	17	TRBV10-3	CAISEHTSGRAYNEQFF	TGTGCCATCAGTGAGCATACTAGCGGGAGGGCCTACAATGAGCAGTTCTTC
TRBJ2-1	TRBD2	NA	15	TRBV7-2	CASSVGGTINNEQFF	TGTGCCAGCAGCGTGGGGGGGACTATAAACAATGAGCAGTTCTTC
TRBJ2-2	TRBD2	NA	17	TRBV5-1	CASSSEGLAGATGELFF	TGCGCCAGCAGCTCGGAGGGACTAGCGGGAGCCACCGGGGAGCTGTTTTTT
TRBJ1-4	NA	NA	13	TRBV6-5	CASSYSTREKLFF	TGTGCCAGCAGTTACTCTACGCGTGAAAAACTGTTTTTT
TRBJ2-2	NA	few	12	TRBV20-1	CSAGRNTGELFF	TGCAGTGCGGGACGGAACACCGGGGAGCTGTTTTTT
TRBJ1-3	NA	many	14	TRBV20-1	CSAPGQLSGNTIYF	TGCAGTGCTCCTGGACAGCTCTCTGGAAACACCATATATTTT
TRBJ2-7	TRBD2	NA	15	TRBV20-1	CSASRPGLAIYEQYF	TGCAGTGCTAGTAGACCGGGACTAGCAATCTACGAGCAGTACTTC
TRBJ2-1	NA	NA	14	TRBV7-2	CASSSHSSYNEQFF	TGTGCCAGCAGCTCCCACAGCTCCTACAATGAGCAGTTCTTC
TRBJ2-5	NA	NA	12	TRBV5-1	CASSRGAVTQYF	TGCGCCAGCAGCCGCGGTGCGGTGACCCAGTACTTC
TRBJ1-1	TRBD1	NA	14	TRBV5-1	CASSTGQGETEAFF	TGCGCCAGCAGCACAGGACAGGGCGAAACTGAAGCTTTCTTT
TRBJ2-1	TRBD1	NA	15	TRBV15	CATSRGPGQANEQFF	TGTGCCACCAGCAGAGGACCAGGACAGGCCAATGAGCAGTTCTTC
TRBJ1-1	TRBD1	few	12	TRBV27	CASSSGQARAFF	TGTGCCAGCAGTTCGGGACAGGCCCGAGCTTTCTTT
TRBJ2-7	TRBD2	NA	15	TRBV9	CASSPVASGTYEQYF	TGTGCCAGCAGCCCCGTAGCTAGCGGCACCTACGAGCAGTACTTC
TRBJ2-3	TRBD2	many	16	TRBV29-1	CSAKGLAGESTDTQYF	TGCAGCGCTAAAGGACTAGCGGGAGAGAGCACAGATACGCAGTATTTT
TRBJ2-1	NA	NA	14	TRBV7-2	CASSIRTGGDEQFF	TGTGCCAGCAGCATACGCACAGGCGGGGATGAGCAGTTCTTC